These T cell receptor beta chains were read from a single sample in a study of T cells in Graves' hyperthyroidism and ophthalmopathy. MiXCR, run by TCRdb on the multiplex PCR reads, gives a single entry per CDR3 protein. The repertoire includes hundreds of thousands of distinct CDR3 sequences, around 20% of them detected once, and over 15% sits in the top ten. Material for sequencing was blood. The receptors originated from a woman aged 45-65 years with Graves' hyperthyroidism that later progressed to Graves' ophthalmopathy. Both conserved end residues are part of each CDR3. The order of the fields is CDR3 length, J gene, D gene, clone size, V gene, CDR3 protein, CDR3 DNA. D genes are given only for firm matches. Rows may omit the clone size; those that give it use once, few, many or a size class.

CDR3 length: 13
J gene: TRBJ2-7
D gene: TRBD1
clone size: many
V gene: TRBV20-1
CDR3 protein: CSAGQAVRDEQYF
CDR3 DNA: TGCAGTGCCGGACAGGCTGTTCGGGACGAGCAGTACTTC

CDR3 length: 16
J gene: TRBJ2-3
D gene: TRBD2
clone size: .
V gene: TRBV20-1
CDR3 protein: CSARRRVAGVPDTQYF
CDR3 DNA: TGCAGTGCCCGCCGGCGGGTAGCGGGGGTCCCAGATACGCAGTATTTT

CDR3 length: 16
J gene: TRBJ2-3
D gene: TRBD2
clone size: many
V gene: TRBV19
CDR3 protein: CASSFGLAGGSDTQYF
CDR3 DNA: TGTGCCAGTAGTTTCGGACTAGCGGGGGGCTCAGATACGCAGTATTTT

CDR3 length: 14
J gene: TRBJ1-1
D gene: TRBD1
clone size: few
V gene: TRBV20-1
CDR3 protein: CSARDRDMNTEAFF
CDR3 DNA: TGCAGTGCTAGGGACAGGGACATGAACACTGAAGCTTTCTTT

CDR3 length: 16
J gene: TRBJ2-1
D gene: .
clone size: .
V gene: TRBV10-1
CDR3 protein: CASSDRSRGSHNEQFF
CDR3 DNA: TGCGCCAGCAGTGATCGGTCCAGGGGCTCCCACAATGAGCAGTTCTTC

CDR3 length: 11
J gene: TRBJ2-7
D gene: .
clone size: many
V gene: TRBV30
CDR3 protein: CAWKQSYEQYF
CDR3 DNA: TGTGCCTGGAAGCAGAGCTACGAGCAGTACTTC

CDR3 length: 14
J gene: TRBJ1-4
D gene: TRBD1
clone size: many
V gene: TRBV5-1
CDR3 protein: CASSLDTGDEKLFF
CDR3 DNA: TGCGCCAGCAGCTTGGATACAGGGGATGAAAAACTGTTTTTT

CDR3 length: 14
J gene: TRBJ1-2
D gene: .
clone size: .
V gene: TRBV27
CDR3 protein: CASNPRGRYYGYTF
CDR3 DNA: TGTGCCAGCAATCCTCGGGGGAGATACTATGGCTACACCTTC

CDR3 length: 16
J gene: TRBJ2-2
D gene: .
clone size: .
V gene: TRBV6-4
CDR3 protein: CASSAQPGANTGELFF
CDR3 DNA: TGTGCCAGCAGTGCCCAACCGGGGGCGAACACCGGGGAGCTGTTTTTT

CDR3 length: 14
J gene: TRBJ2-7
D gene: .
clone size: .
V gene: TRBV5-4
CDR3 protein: CASSGEGDFYEQCF
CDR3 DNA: TGTGCCAGCAGCGGAGAAGGGGATTTCTACGAGCAGTGCTTC

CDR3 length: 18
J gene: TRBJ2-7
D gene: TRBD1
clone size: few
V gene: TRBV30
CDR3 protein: CAWSVRDRGPRESYEQYF
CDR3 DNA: TGTGCCTGGAGTGTCCGGGACAGGGGGCCCAGAGAGTCCTACGAGCAGTACTTC

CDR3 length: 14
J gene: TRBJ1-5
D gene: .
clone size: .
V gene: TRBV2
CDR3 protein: CASSPGAIGQPQHF
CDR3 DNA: TGTGCCAGCAGTCCAGGGGCGATCGGGCAGCCCCAGCATTTT

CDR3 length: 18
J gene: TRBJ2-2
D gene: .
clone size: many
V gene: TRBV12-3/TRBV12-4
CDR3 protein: CASGFPPADRRNTGELFF
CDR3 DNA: TGTGCCAGCGGATTCCCCCCCGCCGACAGGAGGAACACCGGGGAGCTGTTTTTT

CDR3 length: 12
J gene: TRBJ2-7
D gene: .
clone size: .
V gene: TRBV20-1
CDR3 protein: CSARGPAYEQYF
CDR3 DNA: TGCAGTGCTCGGGGTCCGGCCTACGAGCAGTACTTC

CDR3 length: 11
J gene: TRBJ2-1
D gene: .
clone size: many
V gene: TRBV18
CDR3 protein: CASSPSNEQFF
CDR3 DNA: TGTGCCAGCTCACCATCGAATGAGCAGTTCTTC

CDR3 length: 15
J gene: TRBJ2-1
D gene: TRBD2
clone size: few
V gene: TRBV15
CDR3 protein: CATSKPGLAGNEQFF
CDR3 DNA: TGTGCCACCAGCAAACCGGGACTAGCCGGGAATGAGCAGTTCTTC

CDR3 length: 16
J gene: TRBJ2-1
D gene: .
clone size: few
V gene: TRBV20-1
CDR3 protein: CSASPLAGGWWGEQFF
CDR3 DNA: TGCAGTGCTAGTCCCCTAGCTGGGGGTTGGTGGGGTGAGCAGTTCTTC

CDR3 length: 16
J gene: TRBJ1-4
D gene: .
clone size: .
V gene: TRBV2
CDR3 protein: CASSEALLAGSEKLFF
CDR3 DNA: TGTGCCAGCAGTGAAGCGCTTTTGGCAGGGAGTGAAAAACTGTTTTTT

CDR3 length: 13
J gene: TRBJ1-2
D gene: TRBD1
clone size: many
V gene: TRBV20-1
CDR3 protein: CSAGTGENYGYTF
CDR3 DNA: TGCAGTGCCGGTACAGGGGAAAACTATGGCTACACCTTC

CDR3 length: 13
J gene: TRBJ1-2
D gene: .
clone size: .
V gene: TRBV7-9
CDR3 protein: CTSSSDRFNGYTF
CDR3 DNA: TGTACCAGCAGCTCCGACAGATTCAATGGCTACACCTTC

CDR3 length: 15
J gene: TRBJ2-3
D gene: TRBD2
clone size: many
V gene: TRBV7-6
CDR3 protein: CASSHAGGRADTQYF
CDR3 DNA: TGTGCCAGCAGCCATGCGGGGGGTAGAGCAGATACGCAGTATTTT

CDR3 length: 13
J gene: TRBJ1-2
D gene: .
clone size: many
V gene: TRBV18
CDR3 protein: CASSPSGGYGYTF
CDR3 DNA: TGTGCCAGCTCACCCTCCGGAGGCTATGGCTACACCTTC

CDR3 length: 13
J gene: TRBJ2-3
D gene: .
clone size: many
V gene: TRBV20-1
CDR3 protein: CSARDMYTDTQYF
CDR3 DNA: TGCAGTGCTAGAGACATGTACACAGATACGCAGTATTTT

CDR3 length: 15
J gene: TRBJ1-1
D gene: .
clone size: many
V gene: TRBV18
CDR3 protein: CASSPSRGVDTEAFF
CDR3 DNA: TGTGCCAGCTCACCATCTAGGGGAGTGGACACTGAAGCTTTCTTT

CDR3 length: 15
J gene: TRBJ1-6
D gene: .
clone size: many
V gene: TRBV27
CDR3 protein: CASTSGSSYNSPLHF
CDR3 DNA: TGTGCCAGCACATCGGGGTCCTCCTATAATTCACCCCTCCACTTT

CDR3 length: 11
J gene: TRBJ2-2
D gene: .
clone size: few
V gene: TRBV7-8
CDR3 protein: CASPLMGELFF
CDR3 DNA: TGTGCCAGCCCCCTTATGGGGGAGCTGTTTTTT

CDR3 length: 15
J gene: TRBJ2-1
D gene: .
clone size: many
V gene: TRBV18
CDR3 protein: CASSPDLSSYNEQFF
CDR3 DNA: TGTGCCAGCTCACCCGACTTAAGCTCCTACAATGAGCAGTTCTTC

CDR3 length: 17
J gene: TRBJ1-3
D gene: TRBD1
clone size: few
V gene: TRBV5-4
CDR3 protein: CASSLGPGQASGNTIYF
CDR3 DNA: TGTGCCAGCAGCTTGGGACCCGGACAGGCCTCTGGAAACACCATATATTTT

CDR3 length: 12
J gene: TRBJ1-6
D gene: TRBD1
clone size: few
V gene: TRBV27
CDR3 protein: CATRGNNSPLHF
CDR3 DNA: TGTGCCACCAGGGGGAATAATTCACCCCTCCACTTT

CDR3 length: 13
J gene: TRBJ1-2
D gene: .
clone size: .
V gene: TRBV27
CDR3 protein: CASSNLGFYGYTF
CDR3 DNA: TGTGCCAGCAGTAATCTGGGGTTCTATGGCTACACCTTC

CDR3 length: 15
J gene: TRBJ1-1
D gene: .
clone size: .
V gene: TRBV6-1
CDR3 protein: CASTHPGDLNTEAFF
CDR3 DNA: TGTGCCAGCACCCACCCTGGGGATCTGAACACTGAAGCTTTCTTT

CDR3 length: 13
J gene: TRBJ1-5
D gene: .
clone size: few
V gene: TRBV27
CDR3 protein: CASSSDSLRPQHF
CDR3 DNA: TGTGCCAGCAGTTCCGACTCTTTAAGACCCCAGCATTTT

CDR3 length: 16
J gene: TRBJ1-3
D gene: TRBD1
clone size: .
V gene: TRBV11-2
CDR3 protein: CASSLPTGGSGNTIYF
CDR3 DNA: TGTGCCAGCAGCTTACCGACAGGGGGCTCTGGAAACACCATATATTTT

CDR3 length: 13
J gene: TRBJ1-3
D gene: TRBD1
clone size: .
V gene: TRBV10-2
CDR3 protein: CATRGQQDYTIYF
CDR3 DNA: TGCGCCACCAGGGGACAGCAGGATTACACCATATATTTT

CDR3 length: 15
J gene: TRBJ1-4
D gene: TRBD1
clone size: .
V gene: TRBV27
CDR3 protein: CASSFDGTGDEKLFF
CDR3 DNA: TGTGCCAGCAGTTTTGATGGGACAGGGGATGAAAAACTGTTTTTT

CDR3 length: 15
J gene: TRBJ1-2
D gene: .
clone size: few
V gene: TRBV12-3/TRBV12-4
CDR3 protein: CASSLSGVINDGYTF
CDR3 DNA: TGTGCCAGCAGTTTATCAGGAGTAATTAATGACGGCTACACCTTC

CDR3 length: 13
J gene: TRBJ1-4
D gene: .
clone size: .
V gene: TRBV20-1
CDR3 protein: CSARHLTNEKLFF
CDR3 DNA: TGCAGTGCTAGACACCTAACTAATGAAAAACTGTTTTTT

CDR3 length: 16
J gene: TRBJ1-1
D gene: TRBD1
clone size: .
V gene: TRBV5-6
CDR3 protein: CASSRMDRVENTEAFF
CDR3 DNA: TGTGCCAGCAGCCGCATGGACAGGGTGGAAAACACTGAAGCTTTCTTT

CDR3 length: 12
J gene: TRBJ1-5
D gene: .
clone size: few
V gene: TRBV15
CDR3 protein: CATSSMSMAQHF
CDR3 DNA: TGTGCCACCAGCAGCATGTCTATGGCCCAGCATTTT

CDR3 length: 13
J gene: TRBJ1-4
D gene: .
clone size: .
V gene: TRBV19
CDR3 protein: CASRMTRNEKLFF
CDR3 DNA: TGTGCCAGTAGGATGACAAGGAATGAAAAACTGTTTTTT

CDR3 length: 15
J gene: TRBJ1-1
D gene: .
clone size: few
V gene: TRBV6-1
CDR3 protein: CASRGDFGGLTEAFF
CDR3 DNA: TGTGCCAGCAGGGGGGACTTCGGCGGCCTGACTGAAGCTTTCTTT

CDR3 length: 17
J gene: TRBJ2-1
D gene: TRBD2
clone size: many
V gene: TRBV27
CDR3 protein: CASSLLASGWGYNEQFF
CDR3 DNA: TGTGCCAGCAGTTTATTGGCTAGCGGATGGGGCTACAATGAGCAGTTCTTC

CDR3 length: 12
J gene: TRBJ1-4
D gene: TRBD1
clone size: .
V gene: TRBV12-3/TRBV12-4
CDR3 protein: CASSPTGDKLFF
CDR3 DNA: TGTGCCAGCAGTCCGACAGGGGACAAACTGTTTTTT

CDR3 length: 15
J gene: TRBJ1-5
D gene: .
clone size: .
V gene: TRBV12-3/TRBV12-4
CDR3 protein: CASRTGGNSNQPQHF
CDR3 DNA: TGTGCCAGCAGAACAGGAGGTAATAGCAATCAGCCCCAGCATTTT

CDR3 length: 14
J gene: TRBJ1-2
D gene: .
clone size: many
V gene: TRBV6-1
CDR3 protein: CASSEDRSWNGYTF
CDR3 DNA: TGTGCCAGCAGTGAAGACAGGTCGTGGAATGGCTACACCTTC

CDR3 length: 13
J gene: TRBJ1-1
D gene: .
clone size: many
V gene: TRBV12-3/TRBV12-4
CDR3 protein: CASSLGGFGGAFF
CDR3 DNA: TGTGCCAGCAGTTTAGGTGGATTTGGTGGAGCTTTCTTT

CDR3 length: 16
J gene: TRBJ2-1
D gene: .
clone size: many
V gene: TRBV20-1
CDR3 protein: CSASRREWSSYNEQFF
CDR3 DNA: TGCAGTGCTAGTAGGAGGGAATGGAGCTCCTACAATGAGCAGTTCTTC

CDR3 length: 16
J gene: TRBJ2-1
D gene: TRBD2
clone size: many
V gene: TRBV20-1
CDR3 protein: CSARDSGAGGYNEQFF
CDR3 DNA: TGCAGTGCTAGAGACTCTGGGGCGGGGGGATACAATGAGCAGTTCTTC

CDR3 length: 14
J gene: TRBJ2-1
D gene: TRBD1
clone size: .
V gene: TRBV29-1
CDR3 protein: CSADLGTAYNEQFF
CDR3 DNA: TGCAGCGCCGATCTAGGGACAGCCTACAATGAGCAGTTCTTC

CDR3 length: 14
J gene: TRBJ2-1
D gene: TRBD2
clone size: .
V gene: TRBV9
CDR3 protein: CASSVARRGNEQFF
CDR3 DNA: TGTGCCAGCAGCGTAGCTCGGCGGGGGAATGAGCAGTTCTTC

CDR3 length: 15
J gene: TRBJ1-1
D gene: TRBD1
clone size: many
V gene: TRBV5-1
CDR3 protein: CASSLAGGASTEAFF
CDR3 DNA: TGCGCCAGCAGCTTGGCAGGGGGCGCGTCCACTGAAGCTTTCTTT

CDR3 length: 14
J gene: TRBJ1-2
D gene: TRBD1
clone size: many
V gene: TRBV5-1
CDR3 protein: CASSLGTANYGYTF
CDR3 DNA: TGCGCCAGCAGCTTAGGGACAGCTAACTATGGCTACACCTTC

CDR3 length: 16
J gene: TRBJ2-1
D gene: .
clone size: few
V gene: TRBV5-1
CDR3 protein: CASRVRVLLSYNEQFF
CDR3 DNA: TGCGCCAGCAGAGTGAGGGTTTTATTGTCCTACAATGAGCAGTTCTTC

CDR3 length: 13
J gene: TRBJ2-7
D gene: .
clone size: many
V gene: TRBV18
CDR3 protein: CASSRGQSYEQYF
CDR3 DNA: TGTGCCAGTTCGAGAGGACAGTCCTACGAGCAGTACTTC

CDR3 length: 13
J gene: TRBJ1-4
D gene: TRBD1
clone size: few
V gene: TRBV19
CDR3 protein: CASSRDREEKLFF
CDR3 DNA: TGTGCCAGTTCCCGGGACAGGGAGGAAAAACTGTTTTTT

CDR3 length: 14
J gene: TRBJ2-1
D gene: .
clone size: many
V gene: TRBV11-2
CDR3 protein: CASSLVETVNEQFF
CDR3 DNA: TGTGCCAGCAGCTTAGTGGAGACTGTCAATGAGCAGTTCTTC

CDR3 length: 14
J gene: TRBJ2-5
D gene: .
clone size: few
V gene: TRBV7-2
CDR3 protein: CASSSVGPGETQYF
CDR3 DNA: TGTGCCAGCAGCTCTGTCGGACCAGGCGAGACCCAGTACTTC